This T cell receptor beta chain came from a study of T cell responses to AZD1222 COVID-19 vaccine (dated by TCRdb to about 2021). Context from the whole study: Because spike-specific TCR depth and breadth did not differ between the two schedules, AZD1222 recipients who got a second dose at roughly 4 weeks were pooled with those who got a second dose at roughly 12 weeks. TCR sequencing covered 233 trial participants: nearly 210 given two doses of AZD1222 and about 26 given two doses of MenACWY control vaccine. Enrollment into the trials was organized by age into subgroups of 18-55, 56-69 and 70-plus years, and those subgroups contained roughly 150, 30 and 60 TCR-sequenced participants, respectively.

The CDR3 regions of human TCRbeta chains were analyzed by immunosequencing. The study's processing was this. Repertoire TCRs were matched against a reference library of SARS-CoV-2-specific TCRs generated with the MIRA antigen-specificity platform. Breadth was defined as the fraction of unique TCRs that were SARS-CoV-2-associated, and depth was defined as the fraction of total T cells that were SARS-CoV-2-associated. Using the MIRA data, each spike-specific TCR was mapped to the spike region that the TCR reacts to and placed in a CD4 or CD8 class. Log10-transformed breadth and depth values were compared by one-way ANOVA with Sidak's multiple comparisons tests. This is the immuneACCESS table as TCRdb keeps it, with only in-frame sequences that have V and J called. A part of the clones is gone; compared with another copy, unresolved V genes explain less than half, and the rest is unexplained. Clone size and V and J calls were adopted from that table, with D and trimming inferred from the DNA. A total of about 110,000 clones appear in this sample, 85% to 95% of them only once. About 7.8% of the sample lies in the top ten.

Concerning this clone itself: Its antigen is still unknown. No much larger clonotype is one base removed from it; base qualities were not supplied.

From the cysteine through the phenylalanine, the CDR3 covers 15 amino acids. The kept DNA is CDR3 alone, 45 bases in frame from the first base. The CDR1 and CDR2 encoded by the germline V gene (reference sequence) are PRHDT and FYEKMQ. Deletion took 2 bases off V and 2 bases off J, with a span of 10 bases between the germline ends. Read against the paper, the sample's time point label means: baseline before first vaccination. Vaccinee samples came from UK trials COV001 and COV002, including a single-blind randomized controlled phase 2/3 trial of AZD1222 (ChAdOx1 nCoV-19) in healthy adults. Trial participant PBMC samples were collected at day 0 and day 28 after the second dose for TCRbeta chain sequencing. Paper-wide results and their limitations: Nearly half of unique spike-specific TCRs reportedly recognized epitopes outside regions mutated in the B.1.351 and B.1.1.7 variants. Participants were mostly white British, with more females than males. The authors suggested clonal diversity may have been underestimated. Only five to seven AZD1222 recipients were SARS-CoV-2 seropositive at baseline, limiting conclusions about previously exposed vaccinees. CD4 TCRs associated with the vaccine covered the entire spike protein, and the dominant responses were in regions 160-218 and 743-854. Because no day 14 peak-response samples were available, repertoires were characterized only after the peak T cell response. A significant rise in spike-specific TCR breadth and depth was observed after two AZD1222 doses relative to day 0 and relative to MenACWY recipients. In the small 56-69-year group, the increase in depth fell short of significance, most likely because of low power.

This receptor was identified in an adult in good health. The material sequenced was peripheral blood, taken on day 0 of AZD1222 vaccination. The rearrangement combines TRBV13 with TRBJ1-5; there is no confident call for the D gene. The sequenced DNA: TGTGCCAGCAGCTTAAAGGGCTTAGGCAATCAGCCCCAGCATTTT. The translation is CASSLKGLGNQPQHF.